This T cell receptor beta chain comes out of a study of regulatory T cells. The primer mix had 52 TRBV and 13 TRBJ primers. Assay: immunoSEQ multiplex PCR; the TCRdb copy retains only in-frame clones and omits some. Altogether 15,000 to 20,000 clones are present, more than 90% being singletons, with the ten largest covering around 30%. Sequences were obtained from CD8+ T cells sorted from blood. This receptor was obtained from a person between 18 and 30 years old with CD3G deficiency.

Here the CDR3 reads CASSVGGAIQETQYF. CDR3 nucleotides: TGTGCCAGCAGCGTAGGGGGGGCTATACAAGAGACCCAGTACTTC. J is TRBJ2-5 and V is TRBV9; D may be TRBD1 or TRBD2 (6 bases each). The CDR3 runs 15 residues. The ends were cut back, 0 bases at V and 2 bases at J, with 11 bases in the middle. Germline CDR1 reads SGDLS; CDR2 reads YYNGEE. Combining the CDR3 with reference TRBV9 and TRBJ2-5 gives the whole variable domain DSGVTQTPKHLITATGQRVTLRCSPRSGDLSVYWYQQSLDQGLQFLIQYYNGEERAKGNILERFSAQQFPDLHSELNLSSLELGDSALYFCASSVGGAIQETQYFGPGTRLLVL.